A selection of T cell receptor beta chains follows, all from one sample in a study of blood T cell repertoires in COVID-19. Only in-frame clones appear in the TCRdb table, and some are missing; sequencing was by immunoSEQ multiplex PCR. The table lists a few hundred thousand clones, roughly 88% of them singletons. The specimen was peripheral blood. All receptors derive from a human donor with COVID-19, enrolled during active disease. The donor label of this sample is uncertain. Both conserved end residues are part of each CDR3. A D gene is named only where the DNA matches it firmly. Size is omitted from some rows. Given values are once, few, many or a class for expanded clones.

-	TRBJ2-2	-	TRBV5-1	CASSSRPQGTGELFF	TGCGCCAGCAGCTCCCGCCCACAGGGTACCGGGGAGCTGTTTTTT
-	TRBJ1-1	-	TRBV30	CAWKGSVNTEAFF	TGTGCCTGGAAAGGGAGCGTGAACACTGAAGCTTTCTTT
-	TRBJ2-1	TRBD2	TRBV19	CASSIRGAGVYNEQFF	TGTGCCAGTAGTATCCGAGGAGCGGGAGTTTACAATGAGCAGTTCTTC
-	TRBJ1-4	TRBD1	TRBV30	CAWSQGAANEKLFF	TGTGCCTGGAGTCAGGGGGCAGCTAATGAAAAACTGTTTTTT
-	TRBJ1-5	-	TRBV6-5	CASSYSISEGSQHF	TGTGCCAGCAGTTACTCGATCTCGGAGGGGTCCCAGCATTTT
once	TRBJ1-1	-	TRBV7-3	CASSSTYSGTEAFF	TGTGCCAGCAGCTCCACGTATTCGGGCACTGAAGCTTTCTTT
-	TRBJ2-7	TRBD2	TRBV18	CASSPLGLAGSLREQYF	TGTGCCAGCTCACCCCTCGGACTAGCGGGAAGCCTGAGAGAGCAGTACTTC
once	TRBJ1-2	-	TRBV19	CASSKDNNYGYTF	TGTGCCAGTAGTAAGGACAACAACTATGGCTACACCTTC
-	TRBJ2-7	-	TRBV5-1	CASSLVIETYEQYF	TGCGCCAGCAGCTTGGTCATAGAGACCTACGAGCAGTACTTC
-	TRBJ2-1	TRBD2	TRBV3-1/TRBV3-2	CASSHPTGGYEQFF	TGTGCCAGCAGCCATCCCACGGGAGGGTATGAGCAGTTCTTC
-	TRBJ2-3	-	TRBV7-3	CASSLAGRTDTQYF	TGTGCCAGCAGCTTAGCGGGGCGCACAGATACGCAGTATTTT
-	TRBJ2-3	-	TRBV6-6	CASTQGQGRAVDTQYF	TGTGCCAGCACCCAAGGGCAGGGGAGGGCCGTAGATACGCAGTATTTT
-	TRBJ2-1	TRBD2	TRBV30	CAWSGLAPYNEQFF	TGTGCCTGGAGTGGACTAGCGCCCTACAATGAGCAGTTCTTC
-	TRBJ2-7	TRBD2	TRBV30	CAWSVVAGDYEQYF	TGTGCCTGGAGTGTCGTGGCGGGAGACTACGAGCAGTACTTC
-	TRBJ1-1	-	TRBV18	CASSPQMTGNTEAFF	TGTGCCAGCTCACCACAAATGACAGGGAACACTGAAGCTTTCTTT
few	TRBJ1-1	TRBD1	TRBV3-1/TRBV3-2	CASSLRDRNTEAFF	TGTGCCAGCAGCCTCCGGGACAGGAACACTGAAGCTTTCTTT
-	TRBJ1-2	TRBD1	TRBV2	CASSVDRDYNYGYTF	TGTGCCAGCAGTGTGGACAGGGATTACAACTATGGCTACACCTTC
-	TRBJ1-1	-	TRBV7-3	CASSDSLNTEAFF	TGTGCCAGCAGTGACAGTTTGAACACTGAAGCTTTCTTT
few	TRBJ2-1	TRBD2	TRBV7-6	CASSSLGLAMNNEQFF	TGTGCCAGCAGTTCACTGGGACTAGCGATGAACAATGAGCAGTTCTTC
few	TRBJ1-1	TRBD1	TRBV6-5	CASSPRTGRNTEAFF	TGTGCCAGCAGTCCACGGACAGGCCGGAACACTGAAGCTTTCTTT
-	TRBJ1-5	-	TRBV19	CASSTSGHNQPQHF	TGTGCCAGTAGTACCTCAGGCCACAATCAGCCCCAGCATTTT
-	TRBJ1-1	TRBD1	TRBV19	CASSLDRGAFF	TGTGCCAGTAGCTTGGACAGGGGAGCTTTCTTT
-	TRBJ2-1	-	TRBV25-1	CASLKGDGEQFF	TGTGCCAGCCTTAAGGGGGATGGTGAGCAGTTCTTC
-	TRBJ2-7	TRBD2	TRBV7-8	CASSSAWGLPNYEQYF	TGTGCCAGCAGCTCGGCATGGGGACTACCGAACTACGAGCAGTACTTC
-	TRBJ1-2	-	TRBV19	CASSIAGYLDGYTF	TGTGCCAGTAGTATTGCGGGGTATCTTGATGGCTACACCTTC
-	TRBJ1-6	-	TRBV28	CASTNRGGSASLHF	TGTGCCAGCACGAACCGGGGGGGTTCTGCATCCCTCCACTTT
-	TRBJ1-1	-	TRBV18	CASSYRDPEAEAFF	TGTGCCAGCTCCTACAGGGACCCTGAAGCTGAAGCTTTCTTT
-	TRBJ1-4	TRBD1	TRBV19	CASTTPRGQGGEKLFF	TGTGCCAGTACCACACCGCGGGGACAGGGGGGTGAAAAACTGTTTTTT
-	TRBJ2-7	TRBD1	TRBV27	CASSAPNRGSYEQYF	TGTGCCAGCAGTGCCCCTAACAGGGGATCCTACGAGCAGTACTTC
-	TRBJ1-1	-	TRBV7-2	CASSPVGLGNTEAFF	TGTGCCAGCAGCCCCGTGGGCTTGGGGAACACTGAAGCTTTCTTT
-	TRBJ2-1	TRBD2	TRBV6-5	CASSLAGDEQFF	TGTGCCAGCTCACTAGCGGGAGACGAGCAGTTCTTC
-	TRBJ2-1	-	TRBV19	CASRFLNEQFF	TGTGCCAGTAGGTTCCTCAATGAGCAGTTCTTC
once	TRBJ1-3	-	TRBV27	CASSFNSAASGNTIYF	TGTGCCAGCAGTTTTAATTCAGCGGCTTCTGGAAACACCATATATTTT
-	TRBJ1-1	-	TRBV4-3	CASSQDPSGDTEAFF	TGCGCCAGCAGCCAAGATCCCAGCGGAGACACTGAAGCTTTCTTT
-	TRBJ1-4	TRBD1	TRBV5-4	CASSLRQGASEKLFF	TGTGCCAGCAGCTTGAGACAGGGAGCGTCCGAAAAACTGTTTTTT
-	TRBJ2-5	TRBD1	TRBV19	CASSLRTGQQETQYF	TGTGCCAGTAGCCTTCGGACAGGGCAACAAGAGACCCAGTACTTC
-	TRBJ1-1	-	TRBV28	CATHAGMGTEAFF	TGTGCCACACATGCAGGGATGGGCACTGAAGCTTTCTTT
-	TRBJ1-2	-	TRBV11-2	CASSWLQGSHYGYTF	TGTGCCAGCAGCTGGTTACAGGGCTCCCACTATGGCTACACCTTC
-	TRBJ2-6	TRBD1	TRBV6-1	CASSEGDRISGANVLTF	TGTGCCAGCAGTGAAGGGGACAGGATCTCTGGGGCCAACGTCCTGACTTTC
-	TRBJ2-2	TRBD2	TRBV5-1	CASSLSLANANTGELFF	TGCGCCAGCAGCTTGTCACTAGCGAACGCGAACACCGGGGAGCTGTTTTTT